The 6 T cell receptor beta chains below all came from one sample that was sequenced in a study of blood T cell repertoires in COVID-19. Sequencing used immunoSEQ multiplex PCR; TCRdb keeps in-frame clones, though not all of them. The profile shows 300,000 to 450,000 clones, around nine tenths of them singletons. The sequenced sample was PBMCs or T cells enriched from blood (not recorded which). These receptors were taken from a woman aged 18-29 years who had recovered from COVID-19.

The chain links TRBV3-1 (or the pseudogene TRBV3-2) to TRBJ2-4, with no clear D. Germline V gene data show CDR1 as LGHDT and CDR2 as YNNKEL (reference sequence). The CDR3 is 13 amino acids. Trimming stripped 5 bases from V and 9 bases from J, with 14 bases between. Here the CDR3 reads CASSSRGRLIQYF. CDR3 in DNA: TGTGCCAGCAGCAGTCGAGGTCGCCTCATTCAGTACTTC.

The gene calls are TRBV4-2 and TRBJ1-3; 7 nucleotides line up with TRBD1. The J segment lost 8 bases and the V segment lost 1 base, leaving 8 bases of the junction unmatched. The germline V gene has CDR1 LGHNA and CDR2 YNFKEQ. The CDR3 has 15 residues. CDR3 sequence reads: CASSQVGQSGDTIYF. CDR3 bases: TGTGCCAGCAGCCAAGTGGGACAGTCTGGGGACACCATATATTTT.

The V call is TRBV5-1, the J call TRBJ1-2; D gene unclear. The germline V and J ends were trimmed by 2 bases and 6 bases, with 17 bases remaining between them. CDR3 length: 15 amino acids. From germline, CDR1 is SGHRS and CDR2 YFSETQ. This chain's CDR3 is CASSFGNYVSDGYTF. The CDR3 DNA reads TGCGCCAGCAGCTTTGGCAATTACGTGTCAGATGGCTACACCTTC. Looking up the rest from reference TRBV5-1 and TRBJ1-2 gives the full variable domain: KAGVTQTPRYLIKTRGQQVTLSCSPISGHRSVSWYQQTPGQGLQFLFEYFSETQRNKGNFPGRFSGRQFSNSRSEMNVSTLELGDSALYLCASSFGNYVSDGYTFGSGTRLTVV.

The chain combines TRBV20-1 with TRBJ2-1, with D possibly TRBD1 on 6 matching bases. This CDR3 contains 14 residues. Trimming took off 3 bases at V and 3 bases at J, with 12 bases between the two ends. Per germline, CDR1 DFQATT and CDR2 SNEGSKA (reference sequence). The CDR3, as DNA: TGCAGTGCTAGTAGGGAACAGGGCTACAATGAGCAGTTCTTC. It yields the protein CSASREQGYNEQFF.

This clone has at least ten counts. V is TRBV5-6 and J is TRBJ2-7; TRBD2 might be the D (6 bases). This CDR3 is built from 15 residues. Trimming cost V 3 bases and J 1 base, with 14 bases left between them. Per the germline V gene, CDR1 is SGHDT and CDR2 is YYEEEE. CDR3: CASSSLRDLSYEQYF. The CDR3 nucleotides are TGTGCCAGCAGCTCGTTAAGGGACTTATCCTACGAGCAGTACTTC.

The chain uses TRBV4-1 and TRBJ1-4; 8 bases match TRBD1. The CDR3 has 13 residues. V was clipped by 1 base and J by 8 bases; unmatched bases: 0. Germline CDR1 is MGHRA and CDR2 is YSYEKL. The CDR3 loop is CASSQGQGEKLFF. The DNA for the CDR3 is TGCGCCAGCAGCCAAGGACAGGGGGAAAAACTGTTTTTT.